This TCR beta chain was captured by sequencing in a study of metastatic and nonmetastatic thyroid tumors. This clone has ten or more counts. The antigen is undetermined. Study observations and caveats: Relative to benign nodules, malignant thyroid tumors were reportedly characterized by significantly elevated TCR beta diversity in blood and tumor.

Original handling: Variation in CDR3 across clinicopathological groups served as the basis for constructing a distant-metastasis classifier in papillary thyroid cancer. TCRdb re-clonotyped the PCR reads via MiXCR. TCRdb, rather than the study authors, made the V and J calls. The table includes about 25,000 clones, around an eighth detected once. No patient received treatment before thyroid surgery. CDR1 is GTSNPN, CDR2 SVGIG, per germline (reference sequence). V shed 0 bases and J shed 0 bases, with 17 bases lying between them. This CDR3 region has 17 residues. This chain joins TRBV30 and TRBJ1-2; D call uncertain. This TCR was recovered from a female donor with papillary thyroid cancer or a benign thyroid nodule (not recorded which). Some clones in this sample may be carry-over from other donors' samples. Sequencing used blood. Here the CDR3 reads CAWSVNLASGTNYGYTF. DNA for the CDR3: TGTGCCTGGAGTGTAAACCTGGCCTCTGGGACTAACTATGGCTACACCTTC.